Sequencing of this T cell receptor beta chain was carried out in a study of blood T cell repertoires in COVID-19. Germline CDR1 is SEHNR and CDR2 is FQNEAQ (reference sequence). The CDR3 covers 15 residues. The ends were cut back, 4 bases at V and 1 base at J, with 14 bases in the middle. TCRdb's copy holds only in-frame clones and misses some; the assay was immunoSEQ multiplex PCR. The repertoire has roughly 330,000 clones, approximately 88% of them found once; the top ten carry around 8.9%. This TCR derives from a man aged 25 to 40 with COVID-19, enrolled during active disease. Sequenced sample: peripheral blood. The chain recombines TRBV7-9 with TRBJ2-7; perhaps TRBD1 as D (6 bases). In DNA form, the CDR3 reads TGTGCCAGCAGCTCGGTTCAGACAGGTTCCTACGAGCAGTACTTC. As protein: CASSSVQTGSYEQYF.